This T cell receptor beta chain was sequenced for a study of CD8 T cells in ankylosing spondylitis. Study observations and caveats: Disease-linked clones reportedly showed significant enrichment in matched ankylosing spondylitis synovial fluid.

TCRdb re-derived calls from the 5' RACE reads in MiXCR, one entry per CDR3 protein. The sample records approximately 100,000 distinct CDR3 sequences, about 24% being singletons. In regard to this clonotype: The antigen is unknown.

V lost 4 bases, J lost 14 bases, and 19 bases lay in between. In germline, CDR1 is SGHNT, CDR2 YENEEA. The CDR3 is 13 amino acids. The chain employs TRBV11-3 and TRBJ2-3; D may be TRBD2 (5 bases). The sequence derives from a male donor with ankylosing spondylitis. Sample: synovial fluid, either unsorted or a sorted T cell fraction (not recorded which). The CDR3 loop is CASSSRSVASVYF. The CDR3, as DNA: TGTGCCAGCAGCTCAAGATCGGTAGCGAGCGTGTATTTT.